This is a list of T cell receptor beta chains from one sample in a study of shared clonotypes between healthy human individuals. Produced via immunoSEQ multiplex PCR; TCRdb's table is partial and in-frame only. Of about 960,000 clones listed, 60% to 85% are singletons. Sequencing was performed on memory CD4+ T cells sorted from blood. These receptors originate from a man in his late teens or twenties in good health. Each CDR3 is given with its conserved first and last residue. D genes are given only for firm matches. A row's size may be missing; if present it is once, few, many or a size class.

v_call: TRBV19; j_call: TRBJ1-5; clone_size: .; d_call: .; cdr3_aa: CASSVGDSNQPQHF; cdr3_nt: TGTGCCAGTAGTGTAGGAGATTCCAATCAGCCCCAGCATTTT
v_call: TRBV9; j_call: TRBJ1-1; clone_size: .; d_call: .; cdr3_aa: CASSVWDGNTEAFF; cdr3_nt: TGTGCCAGCAGCGTCTGGGACGGGAACACTGAAGCTTTCTTT
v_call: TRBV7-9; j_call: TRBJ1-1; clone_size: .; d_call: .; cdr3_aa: CASSVQQGGTEAFF; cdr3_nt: TGTGCCAGCAGCGTGCAGCAGGGTGGAACTGAAGCTTTCTTT
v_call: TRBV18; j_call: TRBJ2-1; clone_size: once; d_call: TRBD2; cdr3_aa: CASSPRRGGGYNEQFF; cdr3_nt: TGTGCCAGCTCACCACGCCGGGGGGGCGGTTACAATGAGCAGTTCTTC
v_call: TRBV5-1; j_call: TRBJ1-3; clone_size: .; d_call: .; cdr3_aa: CASMFQPTGNTIYF; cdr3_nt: TGCGCCAGCATGTTCCAACCTACTGGAAACACCATATATTTT
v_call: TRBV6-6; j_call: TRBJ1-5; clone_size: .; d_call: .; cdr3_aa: CASSYGAVNQPQHF; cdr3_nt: TGTGCCAGCAGTTACGGCGCAGTCAATCAGCCCCAGCATTTT
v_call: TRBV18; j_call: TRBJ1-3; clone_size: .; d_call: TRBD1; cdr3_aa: CASSPGTGRTGNTIYF; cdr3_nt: TGTGCCAGCTCACCAGGGACAGGGCGAACTGGAAACACCATATATTTT
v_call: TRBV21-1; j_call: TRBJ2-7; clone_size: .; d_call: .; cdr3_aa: CASRLPGQTYEQYF; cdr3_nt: TGTGCCAGCAGACTGCCGGGACAGACGTACGAGCAGTACTTC
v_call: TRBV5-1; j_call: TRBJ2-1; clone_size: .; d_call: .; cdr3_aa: CASSLEGSDYNEQFF; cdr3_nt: TGCGCCAGCAGCTTGGAGGGGAGCGACTACAATGAGCAGTTCTTC
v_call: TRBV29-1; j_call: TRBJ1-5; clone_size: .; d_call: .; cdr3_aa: CSVEDYGQPQHF; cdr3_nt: TGCAGCGTTGAAGATTACGGTCAGCCCCAGCATTTT
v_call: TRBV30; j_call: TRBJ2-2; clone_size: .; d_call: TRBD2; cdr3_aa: CAWSALGLAANTGELFF; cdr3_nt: TGTGCCTGGAGTGCTTTGGGACTAGCGGCGAACACCGGGGAGCTGTTTTTT
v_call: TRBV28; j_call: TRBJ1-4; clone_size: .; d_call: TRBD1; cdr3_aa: CASSLQGARHEKLFF; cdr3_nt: TGTGCCAGCAGTTTACAGGGGGCCAGGCATGAAAAACTGTTTTTT
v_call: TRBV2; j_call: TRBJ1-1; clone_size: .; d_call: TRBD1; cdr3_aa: CASSGETGGTEAFF; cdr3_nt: TGTGCCAGCAGTGGAGAGACAGGGGGAACTGAAGCTTTCTTT
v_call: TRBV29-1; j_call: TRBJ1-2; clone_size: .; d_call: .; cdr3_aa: CSVLTDGYTF; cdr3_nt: TGCAGCGTTTTGACGGATGGCTACACCTTC
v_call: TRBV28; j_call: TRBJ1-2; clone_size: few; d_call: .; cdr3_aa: CASSRQSYGYTF; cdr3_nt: TGTGCCAGCAGTAGGCAGAGCTATGGCTACACCTTC
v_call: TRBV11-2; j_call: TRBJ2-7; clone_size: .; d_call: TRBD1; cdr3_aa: CASSKGQGEVYEQYF; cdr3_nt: TGTGCCAGCAGCAAGGGACAGGGTGAAGTCTACGAGCAGTACTTC
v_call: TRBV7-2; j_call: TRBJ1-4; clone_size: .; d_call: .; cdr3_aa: CASSSRAAGGEKLFF; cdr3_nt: TGTGCCAGCAGCTCACGGGCAGCGGGGGGGGAAAAACTGTTTTTT
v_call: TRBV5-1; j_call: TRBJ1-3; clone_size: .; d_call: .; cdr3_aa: CASSPDRSGNTIYF; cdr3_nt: TGCGCCAGCAGCCCAGACAGATCTGGAAACACCATATATTTT
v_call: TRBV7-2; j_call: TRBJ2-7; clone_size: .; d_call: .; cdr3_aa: CASSASWGRRDSEQYF; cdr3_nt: TGTGCCAGCAGCGCCTCGTGGGGTAGGAGGGACTCCGAGCAGTACTTC